This entry is about one T cell receptor (beta chain). Per the study methods: Amplification of reference gene primers was used by the study to estimate nucleated cell counts. TCRdb's copy holds only in-frame clones and misses some; the assay was immunoSEQ multiplex PCR. V and J calls plus clone size are reproduced from that table; the DNA served to infer D and trimming. The sample has approximately 280,000 clones; about nine tenths are singletons. This record comes from a study of blood T cell repertoires in COVID-19. Study details: Sources were T cells, B-cell-depleted T cells, or PBMCs; the material itself was cDNA or gDNA.

Trimming pared 6 bases from V and 3 bases from J, leaving 5 bases between. The CDR3 length is 11 residues. Germline CDR1 is WSHSY and CDR2 is SAAADI. The rearrangement uses TRBV10-2 and TRBJ1-1; D uncertain. The specimen was peripheral blood. The receptor's source is a man over 45 with acute or convalescent COVID-19. The CDR3: CASSLDTEAFF. The CDR3 nucleotides are TGCGCCAGCAGCCTTGACACTGAAGCTTTCTTT.